This T cell receptor beta chain was observed in a study of blood T cell repertoires in COVID-19. The ends lost 6 bases at V and 5 bases at J; junction bases unmatched: 8. The CDR3 runs to 15 residues. Germline loops: CDR1 ENHRY, CDR2 SYGVKD. Clones were read by immunoSEQ multiplex PCR, and TCRdb kept only the in-frame ones, dropping some. The table has approximately 170,000 clones, over 75% seen once; the top ten hold around 6.9%. Sequencing was performed on peripheral blood. This clonotype was sampled from a man aged 80 or over with COVID-19, enrolled during active disease. The rearrangement uses TRBV10-3 and TRBJ2-3; 10 bases are shared with TRBD2. Written as DNA, the CDR3 is TGTGCCATCAGCGGTACTAGCGGGGTGGAAGATACGCAGTATTTT. Protein product: CAISGTSGVEDTQYF.